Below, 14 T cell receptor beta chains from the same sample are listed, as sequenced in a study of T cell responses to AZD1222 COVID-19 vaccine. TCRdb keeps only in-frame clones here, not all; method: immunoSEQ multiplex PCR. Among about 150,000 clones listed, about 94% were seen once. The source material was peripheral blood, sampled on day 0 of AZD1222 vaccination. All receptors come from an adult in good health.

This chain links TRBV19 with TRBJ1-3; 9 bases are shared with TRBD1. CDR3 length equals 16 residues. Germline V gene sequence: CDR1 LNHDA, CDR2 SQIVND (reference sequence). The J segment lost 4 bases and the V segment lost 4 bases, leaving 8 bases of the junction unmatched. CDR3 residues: CASSTYRGRRGNTIYF. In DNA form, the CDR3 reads TGTGCCAGTAGTACGTACAGGGGGCGGAGAGGAAACACCATATATTTT.

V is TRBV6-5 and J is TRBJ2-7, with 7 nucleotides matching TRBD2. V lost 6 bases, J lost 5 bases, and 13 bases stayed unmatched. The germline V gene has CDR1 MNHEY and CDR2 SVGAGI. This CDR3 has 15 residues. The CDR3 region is CASSSLWEGSHEQYF. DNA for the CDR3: TGTGCCAGCAGCTCCCTTTGGGAGGGAAGCCACGAGCAGTACTTC.

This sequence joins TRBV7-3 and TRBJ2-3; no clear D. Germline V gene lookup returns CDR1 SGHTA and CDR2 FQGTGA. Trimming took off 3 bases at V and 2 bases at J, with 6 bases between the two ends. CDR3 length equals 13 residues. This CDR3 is CASSLTYTDTQYF. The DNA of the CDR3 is TGTGCCAGCAGCTTGACCTACACAGATACGCAGTATTTT. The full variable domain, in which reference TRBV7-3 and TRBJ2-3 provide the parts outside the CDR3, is GAGVSQTPSNKVTEKGKYVELRCDPISGHTALYWYRQSLGQGPEFLIYFQGTGAADDSGLPNDRFFAVRPEGSVSTLKIQRTERGDSAVYLCASSLTYTDTQYFGPGTRLTVL.

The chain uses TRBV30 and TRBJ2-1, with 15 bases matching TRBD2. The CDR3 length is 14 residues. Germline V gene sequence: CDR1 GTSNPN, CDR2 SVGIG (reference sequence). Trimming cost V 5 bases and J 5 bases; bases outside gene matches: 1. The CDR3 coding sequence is TGTGCCTGGGGACTAGCGGGAGGGCACAATGAGCAGTTCTTC. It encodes CAWGLAGGHNEQFF.

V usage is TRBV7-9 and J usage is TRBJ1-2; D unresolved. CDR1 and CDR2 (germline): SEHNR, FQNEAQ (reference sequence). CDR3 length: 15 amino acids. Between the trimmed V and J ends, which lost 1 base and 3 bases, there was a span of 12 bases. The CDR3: CASSLDGGSYYGYTF. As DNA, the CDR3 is TGTGCCAGCAGCTTAGATGGCGGAAGCTACTATGGCTACACCTTC.

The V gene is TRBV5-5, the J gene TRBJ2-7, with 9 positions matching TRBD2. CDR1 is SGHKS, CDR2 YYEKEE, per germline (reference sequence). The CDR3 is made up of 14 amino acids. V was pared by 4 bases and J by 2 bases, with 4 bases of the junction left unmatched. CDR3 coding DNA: TGTGCCAGCAGCGCGACTAGCGGTCCCTACGAGCAGTACTTC. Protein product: CASSATSGPYEQYF.

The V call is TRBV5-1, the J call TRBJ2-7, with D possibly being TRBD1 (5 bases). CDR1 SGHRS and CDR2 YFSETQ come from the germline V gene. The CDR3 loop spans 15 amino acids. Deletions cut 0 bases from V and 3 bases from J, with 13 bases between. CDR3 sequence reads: CASSLEGLQGYEQYF. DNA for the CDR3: TGCGCCAGCAGCTTGGAGGGCCTCCAGGGCTACGAGCAGTACTTC.

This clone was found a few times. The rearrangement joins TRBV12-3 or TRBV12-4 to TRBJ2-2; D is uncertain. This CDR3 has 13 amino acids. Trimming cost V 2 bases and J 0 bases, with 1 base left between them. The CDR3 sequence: CASSLTNTGELFF. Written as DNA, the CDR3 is TGTGCCAGCAGTTTAACGAACACCGGGGAGCTGTTTTTT.

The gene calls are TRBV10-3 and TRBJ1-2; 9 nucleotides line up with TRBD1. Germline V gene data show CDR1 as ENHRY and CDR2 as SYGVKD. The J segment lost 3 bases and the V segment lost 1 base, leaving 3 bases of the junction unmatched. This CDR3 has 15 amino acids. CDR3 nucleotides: TGTGCCATCAGTGAGTACAGGGGGCGCGACTATGGCTACACCTTC. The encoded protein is CAISEYRGRDYGYTF.

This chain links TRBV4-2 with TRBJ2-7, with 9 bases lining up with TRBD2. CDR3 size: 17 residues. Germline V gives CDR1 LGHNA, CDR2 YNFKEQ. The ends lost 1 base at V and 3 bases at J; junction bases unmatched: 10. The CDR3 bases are TGTGCCAGCAGCCAAGTTCTAGCGGGAAAAGGAGACTACGAGCAGTACTTC. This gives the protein CASSQVLAGKGDYEQYF.

CDR3 residues: CASRSTDNEQFF. The CDR3 DNA reads as TGCGCCAGCAGGTCGACCGACAATGAGCAGTTCTTC. The chain links TRBV5-1 to TRBJ2-1; the D is unclear. V lost 5 bases, J lost 5 bases, and 8 bases lay in between. In germline, CDR1 is SGHRS, CDR2 YFSETQ. CDR3 length: 12 residues.

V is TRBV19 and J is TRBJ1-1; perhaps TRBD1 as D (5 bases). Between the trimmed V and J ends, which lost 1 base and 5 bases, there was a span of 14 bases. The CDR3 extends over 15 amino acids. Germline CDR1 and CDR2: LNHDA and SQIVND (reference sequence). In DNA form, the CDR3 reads TGTGCCAGTAGTATAGCCGCAGGGATAGGGACTGAAGCTTTCTTT. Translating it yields CASSIAAGIGTEAFF.

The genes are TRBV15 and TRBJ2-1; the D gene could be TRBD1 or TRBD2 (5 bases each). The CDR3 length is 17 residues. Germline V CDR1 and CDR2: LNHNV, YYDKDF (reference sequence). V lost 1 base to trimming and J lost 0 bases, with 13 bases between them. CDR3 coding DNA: TGTGCCACCAGCAGAGGATTCGAGGGGAGCTCCTACAATGAGCAGTTCTTC. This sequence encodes CATSRGFEGSSYNEQFF. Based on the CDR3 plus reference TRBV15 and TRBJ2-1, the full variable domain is DAMVIQNPRYQVTQFGKPVTLSCSQTLNHNVMYWYQQKSSQAPKLLFHYYDKDFNNEADTPDNFQSRRPNTSFCFLDIRSPGLGDTAMYLCATSRGFEGSSYNEQFFGPGTRLTVL.

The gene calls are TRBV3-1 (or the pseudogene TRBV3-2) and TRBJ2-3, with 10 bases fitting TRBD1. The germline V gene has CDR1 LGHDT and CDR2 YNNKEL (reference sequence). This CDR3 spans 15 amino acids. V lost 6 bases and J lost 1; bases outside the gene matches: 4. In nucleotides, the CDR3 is TGTGCCAGCAGTCGCGGACAGGGGGGCACAGATACGCAGTATTTT. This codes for CASSRGQGGTDTQYF.